Listed below are T cell receptor beta chains from one sample, sequenced in a study of human T cells and chemical hapten exposure. TCRdb reprocessed the RACE reads via MiXCR and lists one record per CDR3 protein. The sample shows 380,000 or so distinct CDR3 sequences, around 5.5% of them seen only once. This sample comprised whole blood, obtained in connection with sensitization to the hapten diphenylcyclopropenone (DPC). These receptors all come from a woman under 30 with alopecia areata. Some clones in this sample may be carry-over from other donors' samples. Each CDR3 is given with its conserved first and last residue. A D gene is named only where the DNA matches it firmly. Only part of the rows carry a size: once, few, many, or a class if the clone is expanded.

NA	12	many	TRBV3-1	TRBJ1-1	TGTGCCAGCGGGTCCTTGAACACTGAAGCTTTCTTT	CASGSLNTEAFF
NA	16	many	TRBV11-2	TRBJ1-6	TGTGCCAGCAGCTTAGGCGGAGGGAGCTATAATTCACCCCTCCACTTT	CASSLGGGSYNSPLHF
TRBD1	14	NA	TRBV7-9	TRBJ1-2	TGTGCCAGCAGCTTTCCGGACAGGGTCTATGGCTACACCTTC	CASSFPDRVYGYTF
NA	18	NA	TRBV7-3	TRBJ1-3	TGTGCCAGCAGCTTATTAGGGCAGGGTTTTGCCAGTGGAAACACCATATATTTT	CASSLLGQGFASGNTIYF
TRBD1	15	few	TRBV3-1	TRBJ1-4	TGTGCCAGCAGCCTCCCTTCGAGGACAGGGGAAAAACTGTTTTTT	CASSLPSRTGEKLFF
NA	15	NA	TRBV18	TRBJ2-7	TGTGCCAGCTCACCAGACAGTAGGAGCTCCTACGAGCAGTACTTC	CASSPDSRSSYEQYF
TRBD1	18	NA	TRBV7-2	TRBJ2-2	TGTGCCAGCAGCTTAGTACCCATACAGGGGGCGAACACCGGGGAGCTGTTTTTT	CASSLVPIQGANTGELFF
TRBD1	15	few	TRBV15	TRBJ2-7	TGTGCCACCAGCAGCCGAACCGGGACAGGAGGCGAGCAGTACTTC	CATSSRTGTGGEQYF
TRBD1	17	NA	TRBV18	TRBJ2-3	TGTGCCAGCTCACTTACCCCCGGGAAGGGGGCATCGGATACGCAGTATTTT	CASSLTPGKGASDTQYF
TRBD2	16	many	TRBV4-2	TRBJ2-7	TGTGCCAGCAGCCAAGAGTGGCTAGCGGGCTCGTACGAGCAGTACTTC	CASSQEWLAGSYEQYF
NA	17	NA	TRBV5-8	TRBJ2-3	TGTGCCAGCAGCTGGTGGGGTAGGAGATCTAGCACAGATACGCAGTATTTT	CASSWWGRRSSTDTQYF
NA	12	few	TRBV20-1	TRBJ1-4	TGCAGTGCTGGCAGATTAAATGAAAAACTGTTTTTT	CSAGRLNEKLFF
TRBD2	15	many	TRBV28	TRBJ2-1	TGTGCCAGCAGTCCCCCGGGACTAGCCTACAATGAGCAGTTCTTC	CASSPPGLAYNEQFF
NA	14	few	TRBV4-3	TRBJ2-7	TGCGCCAGCAGCCCGATACCGAGCTCCTACGAGCAGTACTTC	CASSPIPSSYEQYF
TRBD2	17	few	TRBV4-1	TRBJ2-1	TGCGCCAGCAGCCAACAATTTCTAGCGGGGCCCTACAATGAGCAGTTCTTC	CASSQQFLAGPYNEQFF
NA	17	NA	TRBV4-2	TRBJ2-7	TGTGCCAGCGCAGTTCTGAGAGGGAACATTAAGACCTACGAGCAGTACTTC	CASAVLRGNIKTYEQYF
NA	15	NA	TRBV13	TRBJ2-3	TGTGCCAGCAGCTTAAGCACTTCTGAGGGAAATACGCAGTATTTT	CASSLSTSEGNTQYF
TRBD2	16	NA	TRBV10-3	TRBJ2-3	TGTGCCATCAGTGATGGGGGGACTAGCGGCACAGATACGCAGTATTTT	CAISDGGTSGTDTQYF
TRBD2	17	NA	TRBV7-9	TRBJ2-5	TGTGCCAGCAGTCCCATTGGTAGCGGGGACCTCCAAGAGACCCAGTACTTC	CASSPIGSGDLQETQYF
NA	13	few	TRBV6-5	TRBJ1-1	TGTGCCAGCAGCCGTAACGAGAACACTGAAGCTTTCTTT	CASSRNENTEAFF
TRBD2	12	many	TRBV6-2/TRBV6-3	TRBJ2-1	TGTGCCAGTACGAGCGGGGGGGCCGGGCAGTTCTTC	CASTSGGAGQFF
NA	10	few	TRBV6-2/TRBV6-3	TRBJ1-1	TGTGCCAGCAGCCAGGGGAGAGCTTTCTTT	CASSQGRAFF
NA	15	many	TRBV6-2/TRBV6-3	TRBJ2-1	TGTGCCAGCAGTTACAAAGGGGATCCCTACAATGAGCAGTTCTTC	CASSYKGDPYNEQFF
NA	16	NA	TRBV9	TRBJ2-3	TGTGCCAGCAGCTCGTCCGGGGCTTCAGTCACAGATACGCAGTATTTT	CASSSSGASVTDTQYF
TRBD1	12	NA	TRBV6-2/TRBV6-3	TRBJ2-5	TGTGCCAGCAGTGAGACAGGGTTAGACCAGTACTTC	CASSETGLDQYF
NA	14	few	TRBV9	TRBJ2-6	TGTGCCAGCAGCGCAGGGGACGGGGCCAACGTCCTGACTTTC	CASSAGDGANVLTF
NA	16	NA	TRBV6-2/TRBV6-3	TRBJ1-5	TGTGCCAGCAGTTACTCGATCCGGTATAGCAATCAGCCCCAGCATTTT	CASSYSIRYSNQPQHF
TRBD2	17	NA	TRBV15	TRBJ2-5	TGTGCCACCAGCAGAGATCCCGGGACTAGCGTAGAAGAGACCCAGTACTTC	CATSRDPGTSVEETQYF
TRBD1	15	many	TRBV20-1	TRBJ2-4	TGCAGTGCCTACCCTAGGGCAGGGGGCAAAAACATTCAGTACTTC	CSAYPRAGGKNIQYF
NA	12	many	TRBV20-1	TRBJ2-5	TGCAGTGCTAAGGGAGTGAAAGAGACCCAGTACTTC	CSAKGVKETQYF
TRBD1	15	NA	TRBV5-1	TRBJ1-1	TGCGCCAGCAGCCCAAGAGGGGGCATGAACACTGAAGCTTTCTTT	CASSPRGGMNTEAFF
NA	12	few	TRBV10-3	TRBJ2-7	TGTGCCGCCAGGTCCTCCGAGGAAGAGCAGTACTTC	CAARSSEEEQYF
NA	16	few	TRBV28	TRBJ1-4	TGTGCCAGCAGCCCCTGGGGGCAGGCCTCGAATGAAAAACTGTTTTTT	CASSPWGQASNEKLFF
NA	13	many	TRBV27	TRBJ1-2	TGTGCCAGCAGTTATAACAGAAACTATGGCTACACCTTC	CASSYNRNYGYTF
TRBD1	15	NA	TRBV3-1	TRBJ2-7	TGTGCCAGCAGCCCGATTTGGACAGGGGACTACGAGCAGTACTTC	CASSPIWTGDYEQYF
NA	14	few	TRBV7-2	TRBJ1-6	TGTGCCAGCAGCTCCTCGACAGATAATTCACCCCTCCACTTT	CASSSSTDNSPLHF
NA	15	NA	TRBV6-2/TRBV6-3	TRBJ2-5	TGTGCCAGCAGCCATCTCGTGGCAAACCAAGAGACCCAGTACTTC	CASSHLVANQETQYF
NA	13	many	TRBV6-2/TRBV6-3	TRBJ1-1	TGTGCCAGCAGTTTATACAGTGGAGGGGAAGCTTTCTTT	CASSLYSGGEAFF
NA	14	few	TRBV2	TRBJ1-2	TGTGCCAGCAGTGAAGAAGGGCAGGGCTATGGCTACACCTTC	CASSEEGQGYGYTF
NA	15	few	TRBV27	TRBJ1-6	TGTGCCAGCAGTTTAATCCAGGACAGAAATTCACCCCTCCACTTT	CASSLIQDRNSPLHF
TRBD2	13	many	TRBV6-2/TRBV6-3	TRBJ2-1	TGTGCCAGCAGCTACGGGGGGAACAATGAGCAGTTCTTC	CASSYGGNNEQFF
TRBD1	19	NA	TRBV25-1	TRBJ2-2	TGTGCCAGCAGTGAATCCCGGCTGAGGACAGGGATAAACACCGGGGAGCTGTTTTTT	CASSESRLRTGINTGELFF
TRBD2	14	NA	TRBV6-5	TRBJ2-1	TGTGCCAGCACCCGACTAGCGGGGAGTAATGAGCAGTTCTTC	CASTRLAGSNEQFF
TRBD1	16	many	TRBV5-1	TRBJ1-1	TGCGCCAGCAGCCCAGGACAGGGGGCGTGGGGCACTGAAGCTTTCTTT	CASSPGQGAWGTEAFF
NA	15	many	TRBV11-2	TRBJ2-3	TGTGCCAGCAGCTTAACTCCCCAGGGCACAGATACGCAGTATTTT	CASSLTPQGTDTQYF
NA	16	few	TRBV27	TRBJ1-4	TGTGCCAGCAGTCCCCGGTTTGGGCCATTTAATGAAAAACTGTTTTTT	CASSPRFGPFNEKLFF
NA	13	many	TRBV2	TRBJ1-1	TGTGCCAGCAGTGATAACGGGGGCACTGAAGCTTTCTTT	CASSDNGGTEAFF
NA	14	few	TRBV12-3/TRBV12-4	TRBJ1-1	TGTGCCAGCAGTTTAGTAGGGGGAATGACTGAAGCTTTCTTT	CASSLVGGMTEAFF
TRBD1	14	many	TRBV5-6	TRBJ2-5	TGTGCCAGCAGCCGGGGACAGGGGGCAGAGACCCAGTACTTC	CASSRGQGAETQYF
TRBD1	18	many	TRBV28	TRBJ1-4	TGTGCCAGCAGTTTATTACGGATGTTGGGGGACAGAAATGAAAAACTGTTTTTT	CASSLLRMLGDRNEKLFF
TRBD2	16	many	TRBV6-6	TRBJ2-7	TGTGCCAGCAGTTACTCGCGGCTAGCGGGGAGCTACGAGCAGTACTTC	CASSYSRLAGSYEQYF
NA	15	many	TRBV20-1	TRBJ1-6	TGCAGTGCTAGGATCGGGAGCTCCTATAATTCACCCCTCCACTTT	CSARIGSSYNSPLHF
NA	12	many	TRBV12-3/TRBV12-4	TRBJ1-5	TGTGCCAGCAGTCCCGATGATCAGCCCCAGCATTTT	CASSPDDQPQHF
NA	10	many	TRBV6-1	TRBJ1-4	TGTGCCAGCATCGGTGAAAAACTGTTTTTT	CASIGEKLFF
TRBD2	17	few	TRBV6-5	TRBJ2-1	TGTGCCAGCAGTTACTCTTTGCGAGCGGGGGGAGTGAATGAGCAGTTCTTC	CASSYSLRAGGVNEQFF